Listed here are 8 T cell receptor beta chains from one sample, sequenced in a study of T cells in Graves' hyperthyroidism and ophthalmopathy. The CDR3 regions of TCR beta were amplified from RNA transcripts. HTBI primers were the set used in a first-round RT-PCR of the TCR CDR3. In TCRdb, the multiplex PCR reads were re-called with MiXCR into one record per CDR3 protein. Seen here are around 400,000 distinct CDR3 sequences, 15% to 18% observed once, and the top ten hold about 27%. Sequencing was performed on blood. These receptors were taken from a woman aged 18-35 years with Graves' hyperthyroidism that later progressed to Graves' ophthalmopathy.

The J gene is TRBJ2-5, the V gene TRBV15; 7 nucleotides align to TRBD1. The V segment lost 3 bases and the J segment 4 bases; nucleotides outside the gene matches: 8. The CDR3 length is 15 residues. From germline, CDR1 is LNHNV and CDR2 YYDKDF (reference sequence). CDR3 DNA sequence: TGTGCCACCAGCAGGACCGACAGGGTCGGAGAGACCCAGTACTTC. Translated: CATSRTDRVGETQYF. Combining the CDR3 with reference TRBV15 and TRBJ2-5 gives the whole variable domain DAMVIQNPRYQVTQFGKPVTLSCSQTLNHNVMYWYQQKSSQAPKLLFHYYDKDFNNEADTPDNFQSRRPNTSFCFLDIRSPGLGDTAMYLCATSRTDRVGETQYFGPGTRLLVL.

The chain joins TRBV20-1 to TRBJ2-5, with D unclear. Germline loops: CDR1 DFQATT, CDR2 SNEGSKA (reference sequence). V was shortened by 3 bases and J by 2 bases, with 4 bases between the two germline ends. CDR3 length equals 11 residues. CDR3 nucleotide sequence: TGCAGTGCTAGTTTACAAGAGACCCAGTACTTC. Its protein is CSASLQETQYF.

This clonotype was observed at least ten times. The rearrangement joins TRBV3-1 to TRBJ1-6, with D perhaps TRBD1 (6 bases). This CDR3 has 14 amino acids. Trimming cost V 1 base and J 6 bases, with 7 bases left between them. Germline CDR1 and CDR2: LGHDT and YNNKEL (reference sequence). In nucleotides, the CDR3 is TGTGCCAGCAGCCAAGGACAGGCTAATTCACCCCTCCACTTT. Its translation: CASSQGQANSPLHF.

This clonotype was seen ten or more times. The V gene is TRBV27, the J gene TRBJ2-1; TRBD2 matches 9 bases. This CDR3 has 16 residues. The germline V gene encodes CDR1 MNHEY and CDR2 SMNVEV (reference sequence). J gave up 7 bases and V 3 bases, and 10 bases lay outside the gene matches. This CDR3 reads CASSFPSGEDGNEQFF. CDR3 in DNA: TGTGCCAGCAGTTTTCCTAGCGGGGAGGACGGGAATGAGCAGTTCTTC.

This clonotype appeared a few times. With a much larger clone just one base away, this may be a read error. The chain has TRBV2 and TRBJ2-1, with TRBD2 as a possible D gene (5 bases). CDR3 length equals 15 residues. The ends were cut back, 1 base at V and 5 bases at J, with 12 bases in the middle. Germline V lookup: CDR1 SNHLY, CDR2 FYNNEI. CDR3 amino acids: CASSEGTPGNNEQFF. The CDR3 nucleotides read TGTGCCAGCAGTGAAGGGACTCCGGGGAACAATGAGCAGTTCTTC.

Only a few counts were recorded for this clonotype. The chain joins TRBV7-9 to TRBJ1-1; maybe TRBD1 (5 bases). Germline CDR1 and CDR2: SEHNR and FQNEAQ (reference sequence). This CDR3 is built from 17 residues. V lost 5 bases and J lost 1, with 20 bases in between. This CDR3 is CASSREWGAEANTEAFF. For the CDR3, the DNA is TGTGCCAGCAGCCGCGAGTGGGGCGCGGAGGCGAACACTGAAGCTTTCTTT.

Ten or more counts support this clonotype. The chain uses TRBV3-1 and TRBJ2-3, with D possibly being TRBD2 (6 bases). Between the trimmed V and J ends, which lost 1 base and 6 bases, there was a span of 14 bases. The CDR3 runs 15 residues. CDR1 and CDR2 (germline): LGHDT, YNNKEL (reference sequence). This CDR3 is CASSQGVNGGDTQYF. CDR3 coding DNA: TGTGCCAGCAGCCAAGGGGTCAATGGAGGGGATACGCAGTATTTT.

V usage is TRBV30 and J usage is TRBJ1-1; a weak D match, TRBD1 (5 bases). CDR3 size: 15 residues. The germline V gene encodes CDR1 GTSNPN and CDR2 SVGIG (reference sequence). Trimming removed 2 bases at V and 5 bases at J, with 18 bases between. CDR3 coding DNA: TGTGCCTGGAGTCGACGAACAGGCGGATTTACTGAAGCTTTCTTT. It yields the protein CAWSRRTGGFTEAFF. Drawing the rest from reference TRBV30 and TRBJ1-1, the complete variable domain is SQTIHQWPATLVQPVGSPLSLECTVEGTSNPNLYWYRQAAGRGLQLLFYSVGIGQISSEVPQNLSASRPQDRQFILSSKKLLLSDSGFYLCAWSRRTGGFTEAFFGQGTRLTVV.